This record covers a single T cell receptor beta chain. As yet, its antigen is unknown. This record belongs to a study of STAT3 mutations in large granular lymphocyte leukemia. Study findings and constraints: Every T-cell large granular lymphocyte leukemia patient had at least one immunodominant TCR beta clonotype. Samples missed the first appearance of the clone. After therapy, about 35% of the 18 patients switched clonotypes, all new clones STAT3 wild type.

TCRbeta libraries averaged around 37,000 productive templates per sample. This table comes from immunoSEQ multiplex PCR, and its TCRdb copy is limited to in-frame clones, with some not included. The data contain roughly 630 clones, approximately 46% of them singletons. The CDR3 is 13 residues long. V was clipped by 2 bases and J by 4 bases, with 9 bases between them. Germline loops: CDR1 GTSNPN, CDR2 SVGIG (reference sequence). Sequenced input: peripheral blood mononuclear cells. The gene calls are TRBV30 and TRBJ1-5; tentatively, D is TRBD1 (6 bases). The clonotype comes from a woman in her forties or fifties with T-cell large granular lymphocyte leukemia. Some clones in this sample may be carry-over from other donors' samples. CDR3 region: CAWSLQGNQPQHF. The CDR3 DNA follows: TGTGCCTGGAGTCTACAGGGTAATCAGCCCCAGCATTTT.